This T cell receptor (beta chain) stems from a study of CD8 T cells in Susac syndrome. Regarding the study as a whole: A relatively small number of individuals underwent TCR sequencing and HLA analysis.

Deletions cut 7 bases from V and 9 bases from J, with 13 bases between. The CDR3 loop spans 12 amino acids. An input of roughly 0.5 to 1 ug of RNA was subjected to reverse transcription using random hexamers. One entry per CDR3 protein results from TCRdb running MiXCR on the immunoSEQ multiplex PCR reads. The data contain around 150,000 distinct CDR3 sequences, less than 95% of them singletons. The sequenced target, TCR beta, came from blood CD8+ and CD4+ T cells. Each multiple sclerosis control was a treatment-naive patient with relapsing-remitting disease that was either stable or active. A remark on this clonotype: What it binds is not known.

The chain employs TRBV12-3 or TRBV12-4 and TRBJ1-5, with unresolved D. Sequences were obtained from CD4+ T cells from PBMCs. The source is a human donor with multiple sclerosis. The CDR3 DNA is TGTGCCAGCACGCGGGGTGGTGGGCCCCAGCATTTT. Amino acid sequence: CASTRGGGPQHF.